This T cell receptor (beta chain) was found in a study of human T cells and chemical hapten exposure. On the study more broadly: The scalp of each patient received a weekly diphenylcyclopropenone dose for the full approximately 24-week study.

The CDR3 is 12 amino acids. Germline assignment: CDR1 SGHDN and CDR2 FVKESK. With 2 bases removed from V and 5 bases from J, the gap between germline ends came to 6 bases. This clonotype was recorded at least ten times. The library put unique molecular identifiers onto individual cDNA molecules. TCRdb reanalysed the RACE reads using MiXCR and keeps one entry per CDR3 protein. The sample shows about 83,000 distinct CDR3 sequences, 7.5% to 9.5% of them seen only once. Time point noted: patch test 1, 2 weeks after DPC sensitization. Specified treatment: therapeutic diphenylcyclopropenone sensitization with weekly scalp DPC. The template was total RNA from unfractionated whole blood.

The receptor's source is a woman aged 30 to 39 with alopecia areata. Some clones in this sample may be carry-over from other donors' samples. The rearrangement joins TRBV14 to TRBJ1-2; no clear D gene. The source material was whole blood, sampled in connection with sensitization to the hapten diphenylcyclopropenone (DPC). The CDR3 protein is CASSQSQYGYTF. The CDR3, as DNA: TGTGCCAGCAGCCAAAGTCAGTATGGCTACACCTTC. Full variable domain (outside the CDR3, taken from reference TRBV14 and TRBJ1-2): EAGVTQFPSHSVIEKGQTVTLRCDPISGHDNLYWYRRVMGKEIKFLLHFVKESKQDESGMPNNRFLAERTGGTYSTLKVQPAELEDSGVYFCASSQSQYGYTFGSGTRLTVV.